One and the same sample provided the 7 T cell receptor beta chains below, sequenced in a study of T-cell reconstitution after alpha-beta-depleted transplantation in children. Unique molecular identifiers were incorporated into the prepared TCRbeta library. TCRdb processed the PCR reads anew with MiXCR; each CDR3 protein has one entry. Of 450,000 to 500,000 distinct CDR3 sequences in the sample, around 13% were seen once. The material sequenced was PBMCs from the stem cell graft donor, taken from the stem cell graft. These receptors were obtained from a human donor who donated a stem cell graft to a child with combined immunodeficiency.

The CDR3 loop reads CASSYRGFNQPQHF. For the CDR3, the DNA is TGTGCCAGCAGTTACAGGGGGTTCAATCAGCCCCAGCATTTT. The chain joins TRBV6-5 to TRBJ1-5; the D gene is possibly TRBD1 (6 bases). The V and J ends lost 2 bases and 3 bases respectively, with 8 bases between them. Germline V gene sequence: CDR1 MNHEY, CDR2 SVGAGI. The length of the CDR3 is 14 residues.

The sample holds a few counts of this clonotype. The chain combines TRBV5-1 with TRBJ2-7, with 8 bases aligning to TRBD2. Germline V gene data show CDR1 as SGHRS and CDR2 as YFSETQ. The ends lost 3 bases at V and 7 bases at J; junction bases unmatched: 12. The CDR3 loop spans 15 amino acids. In DNA, the CDR3 is TGCGCCAGCAGCTCTGGGCGGCGGGGGGCCGAGGAGCAGTACTTC. Translating it yields CASSSGRRGAEEQYF.

The J gene is TRBJ2-3, the V gene TRBV6-1; D gene ambiguous. Germline lookup yields CDR1 MNHNS and CDR2 SASEGT. V lost 5 bases, J lost 4 bases, and 22 bases lay in between. The CDR3 is 17 residues long. The DNA for the CDR3 is TGTGCCAGCAGTCCCGGGCCCACCCCGCGTGGGGCAGATACGCAGTATTTT. Its translation is CASSPGPTPRGADTQYF.

This clonotype was observed at least ten times. This chain uses TRBV27 with TRBJ2-1, with D unclear. V was trimmed by 4 bases and J by 7 bases, leaving 14 bases between them. This CDR3 spans 14 amino acids. Germline V gene sequence: CDR1 MNHEY, CDR2 SMNVEV (reference sequence). CDR3 sequence: CASSSAGPLNEQFF. In nucleotides, the CDR3 is TGTGCCAGCAGTTCGGCAGGTCCCCTGAATGAGCAGTTCTTC.

This clonotype showed up many times. This sequence joins TRBV7-8 and TRBJ2-1; 10 bases fit TRBD1. The germline CDR1 and CDR2 sequences are SGHVS and FQNEAQ. The CDR3 runs to 15 residues. V shed 5 bases, J shed 5 bases, and the junction held 6 bases outside the gene matches. CDR3 nucleotides: TGTGCCAGCAGCAGGACAGGGGGAAACAACAATGAGCAGTTCTTC. This gives the protein CASSRTGGNNNEQFF.

This clonotype occurred many times. V is TRBV12-3 or TRBV12-4 and J is TRBJ2-1, with 8 bases identical to TRBD1. Losses at the gene ends were 6 bases for V and 9 bases for J; bases not matched to a gene: 16. The CDR3 is 16 amino acids. CDR3 sequence: CASSPFTGGTVAEQFF. In nucleotides, the CDR3 is TGTGCCAGCAGCCCTTTCACAGGGGGGACGGTTGCTGAGCAGTTCTTC.

J is TRBJ1-3 and V is TRBV7-2; D gene ambiguous. CDR3 length equals 16 residues. The germline gives CDR1 SGHTA, CDR2 FQGNSA. V gave up 1 base and J gave up 0 bases, with 10 bases separating them. The CDR3 spells CASSLGAVNSGNTIYF. In DNA form, the CDR3 reads TGTGCCAGCAGCTTAGGGGCGGTTAACTCTGGAAACACCATATATTTT.